A single sample is the source of the 14 T cell receptor beta chains below, sequenced in a study of T cell repertoires in cytomegalovirus infection. TCRdb redid the calling of the reads with MiXCR, one entry per CDR3 protein. This sample has 150,000 to 200,000 distinct CDR3 sequences, with 13% to 15% found just once. The sequenced material came from PBMCs. The receptors here all came from a human donor in good health (CMV status not recorded). Some clones in this sample may be carry-over from other donors' samples.

This clonotype showed up just a few times. This CDR3 reads CASSLVREKLFF. In DNA form, the CDR3 reads TGTGCCAGCAGTCTAGTCCGGGAAAAACTGTTTTTT. The chain combines TRBV12-3 or TRBV12-4 with TRBJ1-4; unclear D gene. This CDR3 spans 12 amino acids. V dropped 5 bases and J dropped 8 bases, with 9 bases sitting between them.

This clonotype was picked up many times. The rearrangement links TRBV5-1 to TRBJ2-1; D uncertain. CDR3 length equals 12 residues. Germline CDR1 is SGHRS and CDR2 is YFSETQ. Trimming cost V 6 bases and J 10 bases, with 14 bases left between them. In DNA, the CDR3 is TGCGCCAGCACCGAACCTCCGCAGGAGCAGTTCTTC. It translates to CASTEPPQEQFF.

This clonotype was counted at least ten times. V is TRBV5-1 and J is TRBJ2-6; no clear D gene. The CDR3 sequence is 18 residues long. The V end was cut by 4 bases, the J end by 0 bases, with 17 bases between. The germline V gene encodes CDR1 SGHRS and CDR2 YFSETQ. CDR3 residues: CASSLRAGVYSGANVLTF. CDR3 bases: TGCGCCAGCAGCCTCCGGGCCGGAGTTTACTCTGGGGCCAACGTCCTGACTTTC.

This clonotype appeared many times. The rearrangement links TRBV18 to TRBJ2-5, with TRBD1 matching 10 bases. Germline CDR1 is KGHSH and CDR2 is LQKENI. The length of the CDR3 is 16 residues. Losses at the gene ends were 0 bases for V and 5 bases for J; bases not matched to a gene: 6. The CDR3, as DNA: TGTGCCAGCTCACCACCCACCGGGACAGGGGACGAGACCCAGTACTTC. Amino acid sequence: CASSPPTGTGDETQYF.

This clonotype was detected many times. V is TRBV14 and J is TRBJ2-2, with TRBD1 identical over 8 bases. In germline, CDR1 is SGHDN, CDR2 FVKESK. The trim removed 2 bases at V and 3 bases at J, leaving 5 bases unmatched. The CDR3 extends over 16 amino acids. This CDR3 reads CASSQNRGTDTGELFF. The CDR3 DNA reads TGTGCCAGCAGCCAAAACAGGGGGACGGACACCGGGGAGCTGTTTTTT.

This clonotype came up a few times. The CDR3 coding sequence is TGCAGCGTTGAAGGAGAACTAGCGGATTACAATGAGCAGTTCTTC. The encoded protein is CSVEGELADYNEQFF. The chain combines TRBV29-1 with TRBJ2-1; 8 nucleotides line up with TRBD2. V lost 1 base, J lost 4 bases, and 6 bases stayed unmatched. The CDR3 consists of 15 residues. Germline-derived CDR1 and CDR2 are SQVTM and ANQGSEA.

This clonotype came up many times. The CDR3 sequence is CASNRGQSNTEAFF. The CDR3, as DNA: TGTGCCAGCAATAGGGGACAGTCAAACACTGAAGCTTTCTTT. The rearrangement uses TRBV6-2 or TRBV6-3 and TRBJ1-1; TRBD1 agrees at 7 bases. CDR3 length equals 14 residues. The germline CDR1 and CDR2 sequences are MNHEY and SVGEGT. With 7 bases clipped from V and 2 bases from J, the junction kept 7 bases outside the gene matches.

V gene TRBV29-1 combines with J gene TRBJ2-5; TRBD2 matches at 7 bases. The CDR3 contains 13 residues. The germline V gene has CDR1 SQVTM and CDR2 ANQGSEA. The trim removed 5 bases at V and 5 bases at J, leaving 8 bases unmatched. In nucleotides, the CDR3 is TGCAGCGTTCCAGCCCTAGCGGCGGAGACCCAGTACTTC. The encoded protein is CSVPALAAETQYF.

This clonotype was counted only a few times. This chain connects TRBV11-1 to TRBJ2-7, with D maybe TRBD1 (6 bases). In germline, CDR1 is SGHAT, CDR2 FQDESV (reference sequence). CDR3 length: 14 amino acids. V was cut by 5 bases and J by 0 bases, with 11 bases left in between. This CDR3 is CASSRTDNSYEQYF. The CDR3 region has the DNA TGTGCCAGCAGCCGGACAGATAACTCCTACGAGCAGTACTTC.

The rearrangement links TRBV19 to TRBJ2-5, with D maybe TRBD1 (6 bases). V was trimmed by 7 bases and J by 3 bases, leaving 12 bases between them. The CDR3 is made up of 13 amino acids. The germline gives CDR1 LNHDA, CDR2 SQIVND (reference sequence). CDR3 in DNA: TGTGCCAGTAACCACCGGGACAAAGAGACCCAGTACTTC. Residues: CASNHRDKETQYF.

This clonotype was detected ten times or more. This chain's CDR3 is CASHGLEDRGHRGYTF. The CDR3 DNA reads TGCGCCAGCCATGGGCTCGAAGACAGGGGGCATCGTGGCTACACCTTC. This rearrangement joins TRBV4-1 to TRBJ1-2, with TRBD1 identical over 10 bases. Trimming cost V 8 bases and J 7 bases; bases outside gene matches: 16. Germline V gene lookup returns CDR1 MGHRA and CDR2 YSYEKL. The CDR3 is 16 residues long.

The chain is built from TRBV12-3 or TRBV12-4 and TRBJ2-1; perhaps TRBD2 as D (5 bases). The CDR3 extends over 18 amino acids. V was trimmed by 2 bases and J by 2 bases, leaving 19 bases between them. This CDR3 is CASSLSPGLSNPYNEQFF. As DNA, the CDR3 is TGTGCCAGCAGTTTATCCCCCGGACTGTCAAACCCCTACAATGAGCAGTTCTTC.

The gene calls are TRBV19 and TRBJ1-1, with D perhaps TRBD1 (5 bases). Per the germline V gene, CDR1 is LNHDA and CDR2 is SQIVND (reference sequence). The CDR3 extends over 13 amino acids. V lost 5 bases, J lost 5 bases, and 12 bases lay in between. CDR3 protein: CASSDKGNTEAFF. CDR3 in DNA: TGTGCCAGTAGTGATAAGGGGAATACTGAAGCTTTCTTT.

There are many counts of this clonotype. The chain has TRBV7-2 and TRBJ2-7; a weak D match, TRBD2 (6 bases). The CDR3 sequence is 15 residues long. Germline V lookup: CDR1 SGHTA, CDR2 FQGNSA. Between the trimmed V and J ends, which lost 4 bases and 2 bases, there was a span of 15 bases. CDR3 protein: CASSSGRGEAYEQYF. The CDR3 region has the DNA TGTGCCAGCAGCTCCGGGCGGGGTGAGGCCTACGAGCAGTACTTC.